Presented here are 12 T cell receptor beta chains from one specimen sequenced in a study of vaccination effects on CD4 cells after COVID-19. Antigen-specific CD4+ T cells expanded by the ViraFEST assay with viral peptide pools were then sequenced. Once cultured for under 11 days, the cells underwent separation to obtain CD4+ T cells. Vaccine administered to participants consisted of two doses of either BNT162b2 or mRNA-1273. Their antigens remain unidentified. Profiling relied on immunoSEQ multiplex PCR, and the TCRdb table lists in-frame clones only, not all of them. This sample has about 12,000 clones; about three quarters occur once, and the top ten carry roughly 8.9%. The specimen was CD4+ T cells from PBMCs cultured with SARS-CoV-2 spike peptides, collected after COVID-19 vaccination. These receptors were collected from a human donor who received a COVID-19 vaccine.

Only a few counts were recorded for this clone. V gene TRBV7-9 combines with J gene TRBJ2-1; a weak D match, TRBD1 (6 bases). CDR1 is SEHNR and CDR2 is FQNEAQ in the germline V gene (reference sequence). The length of the CDR3 is 16 residues. The V end lost 1 base, the J end lost 8 bases, and 18 bases lay between the germline ends. CDR3 region: CASSLGGLRGGDEQFF. Here the CDR3 DNA reads TGTGCCAGCAGCTTAGGGGGGCTCCGGGGTGGGGATGAGCAGTTCTTC. Full variable domain (missing parts from reference TRBV7-9 and TRBJ2-1): DTGVSQNPRHKITKRGQNVTFRCDPISEHNRLYWYRQTLGQGPEFLTYFQNEAQLEKSRLLSDRFSAERPKGSFSTLEIQRTEQGDSAMYLCASSLGGLRGGDEQFFGPGTRLTVL.

By frequency in the sample, this clone is medium-sized (0.01 to 0.1%). CDR3 nucleotides: TGTGCCAGCAGCTTAGAGCGGGGGACGGAGACCCAGTACTTC. Encoded protein: CASSLERGTETQYF. The rearrangement uses TRBV7-2 and TRBJ2-5, with 8 nucleotides matching TRBD2. Germline-derived CDR1 and CDR2 are SGHTA and FQGNSA. Trimming removed 1 base from V and 5 bases from J; junction bases left unmatched: 3. The CDR3 has 14 amino acids. Based on the CDR3 plus reference TRBV7-2 and TRBJ2-5, the full variable domain is GAGVSQSPSNKVTEKGKDVELRCDPISGHTALYWYRQSLGQGLEFLIYFQGNSAPDKSGLPSDRFSAERTGGSVSTLTIQRTQQEDSAVYLCASSLERGTETQYFGPGTRLLVL.

The chain employs TRBV3-1 (or the pseudogene TRBV3-2) and TRBJ2-1; no clear D. The CDR3 has 14 amino acids. Germline V lookup: CDR1 LGHDT, CDR2 YNNKEL (reference sequence). V gave up 0 bases and J gave up 9 bases, with 12 bases separating them. The CDR3 nucleotides are TGTGCCAGCAGCCAAGATCTCGCGACCGGTGAGCAGTTCTTC. Amino acid sequence: CASSQDLATGEQFF.

A single count supports this clone. The rearrangement uses TRBV11-2 and TRBJ2-5; 7 bases are shared with TRBD1. CDR1 SGHAT and CDR2 FQNNGV come from the germline V gene. This CDR3 region has 13 residues. After removal of 7 bases from V and 5 bases from J, the junction contained 7 bases not matched to a gene. The CDR3 loop reads CASTVQQGETQYF. The CDR3 DNA follows: TGTGCCAGCACGGTGCAACAGGGGGAGACCCAGTACTTC.

The V and J genes are TRBV20-1 and TRBJ1-5; unclear D gene. V lost 3 bases and J 7 bases, leaving 7 bases between the germline ends. Germline-derived CDR1 and CDR2 are DFQATT and SNEGSKA (reference sequence). The CDR3 has 11 residues. The CDR3 is CSASGGQPQHF. For the CDR3, the DNA is TGCAGTGCTAGCGGAGGGCAGCCCCAGCATTTT.

The genes are TRBV27 and TRBJ2-1; tentatively, D is TRBD2 (5 bases). CDR1 and CDR2 (germline): MNHEY, SMNVEV (reference sequence). Trimming removed 3 bases from V and 5 bases from J, with 14 bases in between. There are 15 residues in the CDR3. In nucleotides, the CDR3 is TGTGCCAGCAGTTTGGGTGGGAGTGGGAACAATGAGCAGTTCTTC. Translating gives CASSLGGSGNNEQFF.

The V and J genes are TRBV3-1 (or the pseudogene TRBV3-2) and TRBJ1-2; 7 bases line up with TRBD1. The CDR3 consists of 15 residues. Losses at the gene ends were 4 bases for V and 5 bases for J; bases not matched to a gene: 10. CDR1 is LGHDT and CDR2 is YNNKEL in the germline V gene (reference sequence). The CDR3 DNA follows: TGTGCCAGCAGCCCCCGACAGGGTGTTAAGTATGGCTACACCTTC. Residues: CASSPRQGVKYGYTF.

This sequence joins TRBV7-2 and TRBJ1-1, with D possibly being TRBD1 (5 bases). The germline V gene encodes CDR1 SGHTA and CDR2 FQGNSA. The CDR3 spans 14 residues. Between the trimmed V and J ends, which lost 3 bases and 2 bases, there was a span of 10 bases. CDR3 nucleotide sequence: TGTGCCAGCAGCTTCGTGACAGCTAACACTGAAGCTTTCTTT. As protein: CASSFVTANTEAFF.

DNA for the CDR3: TGTGCCAGCAGCTTATCTTATGGCTACACCTTC. Translation gives CASSLSYGYTF. The J gene is TRBJ1-2, the V gene TRBV7-9; D unclear. Trimming shortened V by 2 bases and J by 5 bases, and 3 bases separated the two germline ends. This CDR3 contains 11 residues. Germline CDR1 and CDR2: SEHNR and FQNEAQ (reference sequence).

This clone was seen a few times. The chain has TRBV9 and TRBJ1-2, with D maybe TRBD1 (5 bases). The CDR3 extends over 14 amino acids. Germline V CDR1 and CDR2: SGDLS, YYNGEE. Trimming took 2 bases from V and 6 from J, leaving 14 bases between them. In nucleotides, the CDR3 is TGTGCCAGCAGCGTTCGAACGGGGGTCCATGGCTACACCTTC. It translates to CASSVRTGVHGYTF.

This chain connects TRBV19 to TRBJ1-2; D possibly corresponds to TRBD1 (5 bases). There are 13 residues in the CDR3. Trimming removed 0 bases at V and 8 bases at J, with 10 bases between. Germline assignment: CDR1 LNHDA and CDR2 SQIVND (reference sequence). CDR3 DNA sequence: TGTGCCAGTAGTATAGATCAGGGATGGGGCTACACCTTC. Protein: CASSIDQGWGYTF. The whole variable domain, remainder taken from reference TRBV19 and TRBJ1-2, is DGGITQSPKYLFRKEGQNVTLSCEQNLNHDAMYWYRQDPGQGLRLIYYSQIVNDFQKGDIAEGYSVSREKKESFPLTVTSAQKNPTAFYLCASSIDQGWGYTFGSGTRLTVV.

The J gene is TRBJ2-1, the V gene TRBV6-2 or TRBV6-3; 9 bases agree with TRBD2. V was pared by 0 bases and J by 4 bases, with 7 bases of the junction left unmatched. Germline loops: CDR1 MNHEY, CDR2 SVGEGT. The CDR3 sequence is 17 residues long. The CDR3 protein is CASSYSRGSGGYNEQFF. In DNA, the CDR3 is TGTGCCAGCAGTTACTCGAGGGGTAGCGGGGGATACAATGAGCAGTTCTTC.